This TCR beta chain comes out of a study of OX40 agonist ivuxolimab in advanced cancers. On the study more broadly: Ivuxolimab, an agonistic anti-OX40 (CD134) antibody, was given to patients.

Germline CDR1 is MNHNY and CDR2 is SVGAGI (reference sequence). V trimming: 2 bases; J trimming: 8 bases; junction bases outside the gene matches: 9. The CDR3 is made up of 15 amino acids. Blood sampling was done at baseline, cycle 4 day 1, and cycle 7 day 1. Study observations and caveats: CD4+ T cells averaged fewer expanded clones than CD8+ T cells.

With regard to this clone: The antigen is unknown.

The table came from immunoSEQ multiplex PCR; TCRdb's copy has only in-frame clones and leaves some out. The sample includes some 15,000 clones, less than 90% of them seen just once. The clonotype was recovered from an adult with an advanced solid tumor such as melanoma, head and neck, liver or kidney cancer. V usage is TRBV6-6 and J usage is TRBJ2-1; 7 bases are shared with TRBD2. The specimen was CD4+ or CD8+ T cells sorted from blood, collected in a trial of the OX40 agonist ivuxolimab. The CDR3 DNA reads TGTGCCAGCAGTTACCAGATCGGGGGGAACGATGAGCAGTTCTTC. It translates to CASSYQIGGNDEQFF.